Below are 29 T cell receptor beta chains sequenced from a single sample in a study of Graves' ophthalmopathy and Graves' hyperthyroidism. As the template, RNA transcripts were used to amplify TCR beta CDR3 regions. The workflow started with a first-round RT-PCR run with HTBI primers and then moved on to a second-round multiplex PCR. TCRdb reanalysed the multiplex PCR reads using MiXCR and keeps one entry per CDR3 protein. The sample carries 200,000 to 300,000 distinct CDR3 sequences, roughly 50% recorded once. Input material: peripheral blood. All receptors come from an adult man with Graves' ophthalmopathy.

The chain employs TRBV7-2 and TRBJ2-7, with a tentative D call TRBD2 (5 bases). CDR3 size: 13 residues. The germline V and J ends were trimmed by 3 bases and 5 bases, with 11 bases remaining between them. Germline V lookup: CDR1 SGHTA, CDR2 FQGNSA. CDR3: CASSLLAENEQYF. CDR3 nucleotide sequence: TGTGCCAGCAGCTTGCTAGCCGAAAACGAGCAGTACTTC.

Ten or more counts support this clonotype. The chain couples TRBV10-2 to TRBJ1-1; the match to TRBD1 covers 8 bases. V dropped 4 bases and J dropped 6; count of bases not matched to a gene: 7. In germline, CDR1 is WSHSY, CDR2 SAAADI. The CDR3 covers 14 residues. The CDR3 region is CASSGRTGLAEAFF. The CDR3 DNA follows: TGCGCCAGCAGTGGACGGACAGGGCTCGCTGAAGCTTTCTTT.

V is TRBV20-1 and J is TRBJ2-3, with 9 bases identical to TRBD2. Germline V gene data show CDR1 as DFQATT and CDR2 as SNEGSKA (reference sequence). Trimming removed 6 bases from V and 6 bases from J; junction bases left unmatched: 10. CDR3 length: 14 amino acids. DNA for the CDR3: TGCAGTGCCCCAGGGCTAGCGGGGCTGGATACGCAGTATTTT. It encodes CSAPGLAGLDTQYF.

The sample holds a few counts of this clonotype. The chain recombines TRBV10-1 with TRBJ2-2; 9 bases match TRBD1. This CDR3 has 15 residues. Trimming took 6 bases from V and 3 from J; bases not matched to a gene: 5. CDR1 and CDR2 (germline): WNHNN, SYGVQD (reference sequence). The CDR3 nucleotides are TGCGCCAGCAGCACCGGGACAGGGTACACCGGGGAGCTGTTTTTT. Translated: CASSTGTGYTGELFF.

This chain links TRBV7-2 with TRBJ1-5; weak D call: TRBD1 (5 bases). The CDR3 spans 17 residues. V lost 7 bases and J lost 3, with 22 bases in between. Germline values: CDR1 SGHTA, CDR2 FQGNSA. Here the CDR3 DNA reads TGTGCCAGCAACTGGGACGGGGGGAGTAGATCCAATCAGCCCCAGCATTTT. This translates into CASNWDGGSRSNQPQHF.

A word on this clonotype: Mismatch with germline at one junction end may stem from a read error. The chain uses TRBV14 and TRBJ1-1, with D uncertain. Germline values: CDR1 SGHDN, CDR2 FVKESK. This CDR3 spans 12 amino acids. CDR3 region: CASSRLNAEAFF. The CDR3 coding sequence is TGTGCCAGCAGCCGACTGAACGCTGAAGCTTTCTTT.

This clonotype appeared once. This sequence joins TRBV19 and TRBJ2-5; perhaps D is TRBD1 or TRBD2 (5 bases each). Germline-derived CDR1 and CDR2 are LNHDA and SQIVND (reference sequence). This CDR3 has 13 amino acids. Deletions cut 6 bases from V and 5 bases from J, with 13 bases between. CDR3 coding DNA: TGTGCCAGTAGGGCAGAGGGGATGGAGACCCAGTACTTC. This encodes CASRAEGMETQYF.

The chain uses TRBV7-9 and TRBJ2-7; D unresolved. Trimming stripped 1 base from V and 7 bases from J, with 14 bases between. Germline assignment: CDR1 SEHNR and CDR2 FQNEAQ (reference sequence). The CDR3 runs 14 residues. CDR3 bases: TGTGCCAGCAGCTTAGAGTCCGTGGCCGGGGAGCAGTACTTC. This codes for CASSLESVAGEQYF.

This chain links TRBV29-1 with TRBJ2-7, with 7 bases that match TRBD2. The CDR3 is made up of 13 amino acids. Per the germline V gene, CDR1 is SQVTM and CDR2 is ANQGSEA. The junction had 7 bases not matched to a gene; V was cut back by 8 bases and J by 0 bases. CDR3 in DNA: TGCAGCCAAGCCCGGGAGGCCTCCTACGAGCAGTACTTC. Translating gives CSQAREASYEQYF.

The chain has TRBV24-1 and TRBJ1-2, with TRBD1 as a possible D gene (5 bases). Trimming removed 2 bases at V and 2 bases at J, with 8 bases between. The CDR3 spans 14 residues. Germline loops: CDR1 KGHDR, CDR2 SFDVKD. The chain's CDR3 is CATSDWGRNYGYTF. The CDR3 DNA follows: TGTGCCACCAGTGATTGGGGCAGAAACTATGGCTACACCTTC.

The chain recombines TRBV20-1 with TRBJ2-5; tentatively, D is TRBD2 (5 bases). Trimming removed 3 bases at V and 2 bases at J, with 10 bases between. This CDR3 has 13 amino acids. The germline CDR1 and CDR2 sequences are DFQATT and SNEGSKA (reference sequence). The CDR3 DNA is TGCAGTGCTAGTCTCAGCGGTCAAGAGACCCAGTACTTC. This codes for CSASLSGQETQYF.

J is TRBJ2-7 and V is TRBV7-9; possibly TRBD1 for D (6 bases). V lost 5 bases and J lost 4, with 15 bases in between. The germline V gene has CDR1 SEHNR and CDR2 FQNEAQ (reference sequence). The CDR3 runs to 14 residues. The CDR3 is CASSPGPGTYEQYF. Here the CDR3 DNA reads TGTGCCAGCAGCCCCGGTCCCGGGACATACGAGCAGTACTTC.

The V and J genes are TRBV29-1 and TRBJ2-5; no firm D call. The V end lost 4 bases, the J end lost 3 bases, and 9 bases lay between the germline ends. The CDR3 runs 12 residues. Germline CDR1 SQVTM, CDR2 ANQGSEA. The CDR3 region has the DNA TGCAGCGTTGGGTACGGAAAAGAGACCCAGTACTTC. Protein product: CSVGYGKETQYF.

The rearrangement joins TRBV28 to TRBJ2-7; 9 bases agree with TRBD1. Germline loops: CDR1 MDHEN, CDR2 SYDVKM. The J segment lost 6 bases and the V segment lost 3 bases, leaving 6 bases of the junction unmatched. CDR3 length: 14 residues. This CDR3 is CASSLGQGTGEQYF. CDR3 nucleotide sequence: TGTGCCAGCAGTTTGGGACAGGGAACCGGCGAGCAGTACTTC.

This clonotype was counted a single time. A much larger clone is a single base away; this may be a read error. The V call is TRBV10-3, the J call TRBJ2-7, with D maybe TRBD2 (6 bases). CDR1 is ENHRY, CDR2 SYGVKD, per germline. This CDR3 is 14 amino acids long. The CDR3 is CAISGVGGSYKQYF. DNA for the CDR3: TGTGCCATCAGTGGGGTCGGGGGATCCTACAAGCAGTACTTC.

V is TRBV18 and J is TRBJ1-5; TRBD1 matches 8 bases. The junction had 4 bases not matched to a gene; V was cut back by 8 bases and J by 4 bases. Germline CDR1 and CDR2: KGHSH and LQKENI. The CDR3 is 13 amino acids. This CDR3 is CASPRDRNQPQHF. CDR3 DNA sequence: TGTGCCAGCCCCCGGGACAGGAATCAGCCCCAGCATTTT.

This clonotype came up a few times. The gene calls are TRBV20-1 and TRBJ2-7; TRBD2 aligns across 13 bases. The trim removed 6 bases at V and 6 bases at J, leaving 8 bases unmatched. The germline V gene has CDR1 DFQATT and CDR2 SNEGSKA (reference sequence). The CDR3 runs 14 residues. CDR3 protein: CSARTSGGVREQYF. CDR3 nucleotides: TGCAGTGCCCGGACTAGCGGGGGAGTACGCGAGCAGTACTTC.

This rearrangement joins TRBV5-1 to TRBJ2-2; 9 nucleotides match TRBD2. Trimming removed 2 bases from V and 5 bases from J; junction bases left unmatched: 4. Germline V gives CDR1 SGHRS, CDR2 YFSETQ. This CDR3 is 15 amino acids long. CDR3 nucleotide sequence: TGCGCCAGCAGCTTCCTAGCGGGACGGACCGGGGAGCTGTTTTTT. Translating gives CASSFLAGRTGELFF.

The chain's CDR3 is CASSYSPAYEQYF. The CDR3 nucleotides read TGTGCCAGCAGTTACAGTCCGGCCTACGAGCAGTACTTC. The chain links TRBV6-5 to TRBJ2-7; D is ambiguous. The V gene's germline CDR1 is MNHEY and CDR2 SVGAGI. The CDR3 is made up of 13 amino acids. V was clipped by 2 bases and J by 2 bases, with 7 bases between them.

This clonotype was counted only a few times. The rearrangement joins TRBV2 to TRBJ2-2; TRBD2 agrees at 8 bases. The ends lost 6 bases at V and 0 bases at J; junction bases unmatched: 3. This CDR3 contains 15 residues. CDR1 and CDR2 from the germline V gene are SNHLY and FYNNEI. CDR3 in amino acids: CASRVSGANTGELFF. CDR3 coding DNA: TGTGCCAGCAGAGTTAGCGGGGCGAACACCGGGGAGCTGTTTTTT.

The V call is TRBV9, the J call TRBJ1-6; D perhaps matches TRBD1 (5 bases). Trimming removed 7 bases from V and 0 bases from J, with 14 bases in between. There are 16 residues in the CDR3. The V gene's germline CDR1 is SGDLS and CDR2 YYNGEE. The CDR3 here is CASSLTALSYNSPLHF. The CDR3 coding sequence is TGTGCCAGCTCGTTGACAGCGCTCTCCTATAATTCACCCCTCCACTTT.

There are a few counts of this clonotype. This chain connects TRBV12-3 or TRBV12-4 to TRBJ1-5; D gene unclear. CDR3 length equals 14 residues. The ends were cut back, 5 bases at V and 7 bases at J, with 15 bases in the middle. CDR3 loop: CASSPAWGGQPQHF. DNA for the CDR3: TGTGCCAGCAGTCCGGCGTGGGGAGGACAGCCCCAGCATTTT.

This clonotype was seen more than once but under ten times. J is TRBJ1-2 and V is TRBV6-6; 7 positions agree with TRBD1. Germline CDR1 is MNHNY and CDR2 is SVGAGI (reference sequence). The CDR3 has 16 amino acids. Trimming cost V 5 bases and J 2 bases; bases outside gene matches: 11. The CDR3 is CASSEGRGQGNYGYTF. In nucleotides, the CDR3 is TGTGCCAGCAGTGAAGGAAGGGGGCAGGGGAACTATGGCTACACCTTC.

The chain is built from TRBV7-2 and TRBJ2-7; D might be TRBD1 (6 bases). This CDR3 contains 14 residues. V lost 4 bases and J lost 1, with 11 bases in between. The V gene's germline CDR1 is SGHTA and CDR2 FQGNSA. The CDR3 reads CASSSQTGSYEQYF. In DNA, the CDR3 is TGTGCCAGCAGCTCCCAGACAGGTTCCTACGAGCAGTACTTC.

This clonotype has a handful of counts. The chain couples TRBV13 to TRBJ2-2; 9 bases fit TRBD2. CDR1 and CDR2 (germline): PRHDT, FYEKMQ (reference sequence). The CDR3 is made up of 16 amino acids. The V gene end was trimmed by 5 bases and the J gene end by 0 bases; junction bases not matched to a gene: 4. The CDR3 reads CASSPRLAANTGELFF. CDR3 DNA: TGTGCCAGCAGCCCAAGACTAGCGGCGAACACCGGGGAGCTGTTTTTT.

The table lists this clonotype with a count of one. The V and J genes are TRBV5-1 and TRBJ1-5, with a weak D call TRBD2 (7 bases). The J call is doubtful: the DNA matches TRBJ2-3 better. The CDR3 has 15 amino acids. The V gene's germline CDR1 is SGHRS and CDR2 YFSETQ. CDR3 bases: TGCGCCAGCAGCTTGTTAGGGGGGGCAGCAGATACGCAGTATTTT. Translation gives CASSLLGGAADTQYF.

This clonotype was recorded at least ten times. The rearrangement uses TRBV19 and TRBJ1-4, with 9 bases fitting TRBD1. Germline values: CDR1 LNHDA, CDR2 SQIVND (reference sequence). V gave up 4 bases and J gave up 5 bases; unmatched junction bases: 2. This CDR3 is 14 amino acids long. In DNA form, the CDR3 reads TGTGCCAGTAGTACCGGGACAGGGAATGAAAAACTGTTTTTT. This codes for CASSTGTGNEKLFF.

This clonotype turned up a few times. This chain links TRBV4-1 with TRBJ2-5, with D possibly matching TRBD2 (5 bases). The CDR3 is 13 amino acids. Trimming took 4 bases from V and 5 from J, leaving 11 bases between them. Germline loops: CDR1 MGHRA, CDR2 YSYEKL. The CDR3 spells CASSLRTGETQYF. The CDR3 nucleotides are TGCGCCAGCAGCCTCAGGACTGGGGAGACCCAGTACTTC.

This chain connects TRBV7-3 to TRBJ1-2; perhaps TRBD1 as D (6 bases). The germline gives CDR1 SGHTA, CDR2 FQGTGA. CDR3 length: 12 amino acids. The V gene lost 2 bases and the J gene lost 6 bases, with 7 bases spanning the gap. The CDR3 is CASSLHRDGYTF. The DNA of the CDR3 is TGTGCCAGCAGCTTACACAGGGATGGCTACACCTTC.